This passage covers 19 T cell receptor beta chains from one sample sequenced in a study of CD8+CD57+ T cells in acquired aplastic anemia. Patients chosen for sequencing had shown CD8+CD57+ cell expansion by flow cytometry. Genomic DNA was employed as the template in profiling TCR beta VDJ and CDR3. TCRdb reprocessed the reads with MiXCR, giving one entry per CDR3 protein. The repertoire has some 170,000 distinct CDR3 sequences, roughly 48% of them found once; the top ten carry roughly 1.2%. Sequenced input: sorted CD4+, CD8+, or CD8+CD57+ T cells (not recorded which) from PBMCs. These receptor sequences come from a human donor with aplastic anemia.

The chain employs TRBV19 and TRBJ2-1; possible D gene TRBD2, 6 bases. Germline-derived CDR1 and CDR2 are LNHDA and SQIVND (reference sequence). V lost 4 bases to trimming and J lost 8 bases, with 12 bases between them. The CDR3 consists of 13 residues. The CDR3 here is CASSTRGGDEQFF. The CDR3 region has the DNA TGTGCCAGTAGTACTAGGGGAGGCGATGAGCAGTTCTTC.

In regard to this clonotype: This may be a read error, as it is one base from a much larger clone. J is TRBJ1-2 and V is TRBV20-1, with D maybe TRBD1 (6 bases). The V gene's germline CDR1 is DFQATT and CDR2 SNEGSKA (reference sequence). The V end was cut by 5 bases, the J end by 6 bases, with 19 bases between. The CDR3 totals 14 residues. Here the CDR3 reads CSAGSRGGFHGYTF. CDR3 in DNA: TGCAGTGCTGGAAGCCGAGGGGGTTTTCATGGCTACACCTTC.

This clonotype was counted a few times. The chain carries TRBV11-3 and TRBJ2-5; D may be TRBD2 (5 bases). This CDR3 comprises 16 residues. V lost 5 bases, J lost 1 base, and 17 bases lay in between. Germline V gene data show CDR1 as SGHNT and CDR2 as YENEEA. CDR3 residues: CASSTPRRASQETQYF. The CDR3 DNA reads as TGTGCCAGCAGCACCCCTCGGCGGGCCTCCCAAGAGACCCAGTACTTC.

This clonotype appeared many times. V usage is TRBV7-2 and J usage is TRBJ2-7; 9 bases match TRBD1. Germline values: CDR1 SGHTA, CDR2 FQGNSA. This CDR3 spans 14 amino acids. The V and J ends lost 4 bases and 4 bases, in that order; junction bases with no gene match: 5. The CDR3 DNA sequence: TGTGCCAGCAGCTCGACAGGGGGAGGGTACGAGCAGTACTTC. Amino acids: CASSSTGGGYEQYF.

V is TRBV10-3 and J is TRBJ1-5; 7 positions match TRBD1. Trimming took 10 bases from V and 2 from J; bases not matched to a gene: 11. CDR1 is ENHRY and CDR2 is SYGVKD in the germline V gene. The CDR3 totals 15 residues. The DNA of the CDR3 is TGTGCCACCAAAAACGCTCAGGGGGGCAATCAGCCCCAGCATTTT. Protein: CATKNAQGGNQPQHF.

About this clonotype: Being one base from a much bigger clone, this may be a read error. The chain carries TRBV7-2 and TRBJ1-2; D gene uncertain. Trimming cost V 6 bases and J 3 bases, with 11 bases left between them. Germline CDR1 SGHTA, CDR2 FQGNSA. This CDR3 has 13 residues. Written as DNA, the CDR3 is TGTGCCAGCAGTTACCTCAGAGACTATGGCTACACCTTC. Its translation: CASSYLRDYGYTF.

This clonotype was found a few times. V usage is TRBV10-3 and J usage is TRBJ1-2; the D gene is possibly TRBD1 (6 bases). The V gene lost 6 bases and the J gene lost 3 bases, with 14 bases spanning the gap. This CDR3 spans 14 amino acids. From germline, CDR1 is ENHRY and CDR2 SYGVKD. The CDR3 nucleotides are TGTGCCATCAGCCGCTCGGGGGGGCACTATGGCTACACCTTC. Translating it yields CAISRSGGHYGYTF.

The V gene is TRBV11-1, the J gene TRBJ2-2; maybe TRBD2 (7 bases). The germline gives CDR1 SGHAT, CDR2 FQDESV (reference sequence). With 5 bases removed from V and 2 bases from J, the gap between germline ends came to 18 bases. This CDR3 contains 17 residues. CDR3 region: CASSGGGLPPNTGELFF. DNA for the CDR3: TGTGCCAGCAGCGGGGGGGGCCTACCCCCCAACACCGGGGAGCTGTTTTTT.

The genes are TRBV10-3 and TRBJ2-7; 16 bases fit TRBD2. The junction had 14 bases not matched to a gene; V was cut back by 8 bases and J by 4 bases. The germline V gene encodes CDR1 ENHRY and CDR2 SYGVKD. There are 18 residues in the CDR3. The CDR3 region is CAIRVLPGLAGGLYEQYF. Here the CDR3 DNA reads TGTGCCATCCGTGTTTTACCGGGACTAGCGGGAGGGCTTTACGAGCAGTACTTC.

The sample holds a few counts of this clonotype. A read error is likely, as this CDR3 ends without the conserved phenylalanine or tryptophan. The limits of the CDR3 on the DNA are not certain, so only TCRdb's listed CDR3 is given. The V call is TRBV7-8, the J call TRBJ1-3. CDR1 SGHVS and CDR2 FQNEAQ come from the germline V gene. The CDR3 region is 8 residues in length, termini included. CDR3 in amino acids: CASSSGLV.

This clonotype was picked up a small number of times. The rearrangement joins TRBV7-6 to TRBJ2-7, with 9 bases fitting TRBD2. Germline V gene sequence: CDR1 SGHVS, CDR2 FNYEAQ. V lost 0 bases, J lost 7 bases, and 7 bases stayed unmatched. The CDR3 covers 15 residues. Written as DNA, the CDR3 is TGTGCCAGCAGCTTAGCGGCGGGGGGGCGGGGAGAGCAGTACTTC. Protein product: CASSLAAGGRGEQYF.

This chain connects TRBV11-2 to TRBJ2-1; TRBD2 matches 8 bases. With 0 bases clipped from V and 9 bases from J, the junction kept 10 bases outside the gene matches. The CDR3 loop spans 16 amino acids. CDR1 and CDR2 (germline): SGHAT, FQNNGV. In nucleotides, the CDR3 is TGTGCCAGCAGCTTAGATCGAAGCGGGGGACCGCCTGAGCAGTTCTTC. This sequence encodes CASSLDRSGGPPEQFF.

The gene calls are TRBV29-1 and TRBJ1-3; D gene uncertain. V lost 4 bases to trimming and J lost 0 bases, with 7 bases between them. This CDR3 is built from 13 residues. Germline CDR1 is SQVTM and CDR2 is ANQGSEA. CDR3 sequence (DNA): TGCAGCGTTGCCATGAGCTCTGGAAACACCATATATTTT. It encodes CSVAMSSGNTIYF.

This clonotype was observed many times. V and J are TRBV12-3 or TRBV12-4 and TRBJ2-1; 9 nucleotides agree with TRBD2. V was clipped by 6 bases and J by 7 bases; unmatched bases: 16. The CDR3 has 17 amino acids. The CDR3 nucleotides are TGTGCCAGCAGGACCCTGATAGCGGGGGCCCTTCAAAATGAGCAGTTCTTC. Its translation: CASRTLIAGALQNEQFF.

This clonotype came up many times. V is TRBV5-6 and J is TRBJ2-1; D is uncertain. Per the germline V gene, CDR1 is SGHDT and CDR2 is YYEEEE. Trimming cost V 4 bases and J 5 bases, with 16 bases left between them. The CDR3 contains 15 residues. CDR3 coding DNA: TGTGCCAGCAGCCCCACCCCGTTTAGGGACAATGAGCAGTTCTTC. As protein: CASSPTPFRDNEQFF.

The CDR3 bases are TGTGCCACCCAGGGACAGGGCAACGAGCAGTACTTC. This sequence encodes CATQGQGNEQYF. This rearrangement joins TRBV10-3 to TRBJ2-7; 9 bases align to TRBD1. The CDR3 is 12 residues long. Germline CDR1 ENHRY, CDR2 SYGVKD. J lost 5 bases, V lost 10 bases, and 6 bases had no gene match.

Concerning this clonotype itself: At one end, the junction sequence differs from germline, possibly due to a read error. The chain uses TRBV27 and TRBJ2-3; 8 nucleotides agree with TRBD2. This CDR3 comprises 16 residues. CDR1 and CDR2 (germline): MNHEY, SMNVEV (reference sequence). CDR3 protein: CASSLTGGAPGDMQYF. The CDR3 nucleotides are TGTGCCAGCAGTTTAACGGGGGGGGCCCCGGGAGATATGCAGTATTTT.

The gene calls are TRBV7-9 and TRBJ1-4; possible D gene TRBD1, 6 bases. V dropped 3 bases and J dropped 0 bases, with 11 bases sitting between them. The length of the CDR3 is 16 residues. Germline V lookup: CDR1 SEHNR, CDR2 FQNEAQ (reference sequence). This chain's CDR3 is CASSFGQSPTNEKLFF. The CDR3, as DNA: TGTGCCAGCAGCTTCGGACAGAGCCCAACTAATGAAAAACTGTTTTTT.

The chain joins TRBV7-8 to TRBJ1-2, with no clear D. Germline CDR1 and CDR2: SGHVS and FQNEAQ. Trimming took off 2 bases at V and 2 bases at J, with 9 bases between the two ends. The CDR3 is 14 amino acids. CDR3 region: CASSLNGRNYGYTF. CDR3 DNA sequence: TGTGCCAGCAGCTTAAATGGGCGGAACTATGGCTACACCTTC.